These T cell receptor beta chains were read from a single sample in a study of cytomegalovirus exposure and HLA in healthy donors. Profiled with immunoSEQ multiplex PCR; TCRdb holds only in-frame clones, not every one. Here the sample spans roughly 110,000 clones, about three quarters being singletons. Sequenced sample: PBMCs. The source is a boy aged 10-17 years in good health and CMV-seronegative. The CDR3 runs from the conserved cysteine through the conserved F or W. A D gene is named only where the DNA matches it firmly. The listing skips clone size in some rows; elsewhere it reads once, few, many or a size class.

j_call: TRBJ1-4; d_call: NA; v_call: TRBV30; clone_size: NA; cdr3_aa: CAWISLRGGKLFF; cdr3_nt: TGTGCCTGGATTTCCTTAAGGGGGGGAAAACTGTTTTTT
j_call: TRBJ2-7; d_call: NA; v_call: TRBV15; clone_size: NA; cdr3_aa: CATSRTGAGSFYYEQYF; cdr3_nt: TGTGCCACCAGCAGAACTGGGGCAGGCAGCTTTTACTACGAGCAGTACTTC
j_call: TRBJ2-3; d_call: NA; v_call: TRBV28; clone_size: NA; cdr3_aa: CASNRAGDTQYF; cdr3_nt: TGTGCCAGCAACCGGGCGGGGGATACGCAGTATTTT
j_call: TRBJ2-3; d_call: TRBD2; v_call: TRBV5-4; clone_size: NA; cdr3_aa: CASSSTSGSTDTQYF; cdr3_nt: TGTGCCAGCAGCTCCACTAGCGGTAGCACAGATACGCAGTATTTT
j_call: TRBJ2-2; d_call: TRBD2; v_call: TRBV29-1; clone_size: NA; cdr3_aa: CSVEDPPGGRAGELFF; cdr3_nt: TGCAGCGTTGAAGATCCGCCGGGGGGGAGGGCCGGGGAGCTGTTTTTT
j_call: TRBJ2-3; d_call: TRBD2; v_call: TRBV4-2; clone_size: NA; cdr3_aa: CASSRDDTGTSGSTADTQYF; cdr3_nt: TGTGCCAGCAGCCGGGATGACACCGGGACTAGCGGGAGTACCGCAGATACGCAGTATTTT
j_call: TRBJ2-7; d_call: TRBD2; v_call: TRBV2; clone_size: NA; cdr3_aa: CASSKGPSGTYEQYF; cdr3_nt: TGTGCCAGCAGTAAGGGGCCTAGCGGAACCTACGAGCAGTACTTC
j_call: TRBJ1-5; d_call: TRBD1; v_call: TRBV28; clone_size: NA; cdr3_aa: CASRETGEFTNQPQHF; cdr3_nt: TGTGCCAGCAGAGAAACAGGGGAGTTTACCAATCAGCCCCAGCATTTT
j_call: TRBJ1-1; d_call: TRBD1; v_call: TRBV5-8; clone_size: NA; cdr3_aa: CASSWTDRVYTEAFF; cdr3_nt: TGTGCCAGCAGCTGGACTGACAGGGTGTACACTGAAGCTTTCTTT
j_call: TRBJ1-2; d_call: NA; v_call: TRBV29-1; clone_size: NA; cdr3_aa: CSAQDSLYGYTF; cdr3_nt: TGCAGCGCCCAGGACAGCCTCTATGGCTACACCTTC
j_call: TRBJ1-3; d_call: NA; v_call: TRBV21-1; clone_size: NA; cdr3_aa: CASPWDRETGNTIYF; cdr3_nt: TGTGCCAGCCCGTGGGACAGGGAGACTGGAAACACCATATATTTT
j_call: TRBJ2-7; d_call: TRBD1; v_call: TRBV2; clone_size: NA; cdr3_aa: CASSGGQGYEQYF; cdr3_nt: TGTGCCAGCAGTGGAGGACAGGGGTACGAGCAGTACTTC
j_call: TRBJ2-1; d_call: TRBD2; v_call: TRBV5-4; clone_size: few; cdr3_aa: CASSFREGGEQFF; cdr3_nt: TGTGCCAGCAGCTTCCGGGAGGGTGGTGAGCAGTTCTTC
j_call: TRBJ2-7; d_call: TRBD2; v_call: TRBV7-9; clone_size: NA; cdr3_aa: CASRVAGVDEQYF; cdr3_nt: TGTGCCAGCAGAGTAGCGGGAGTTGACGAGCAGTACTTC
j_call: TRBJ2-7; d_call: TRBD2; v_call: TRBV5-4; clone_size: NA; cdr3_aa: CASSWGTTYEQYF; cdr3_nt: TGTGCCAGCAGCTGGGGGACTACCTACGAGCAGTACTTC
j_call: TRBJ1-5; d_call: TRBD1; v_call: TRBV28; clone_size: NA; cdr3_aa: CASSPGTGNQPQHF; cdr3_nt: TGTGCCAGCAGTCCAGGGACAGGCAATCAGCCCCAGCATTTT
j_call: TRBJ1-2; d_call: NA; v_call: TRBV30; clone_size: NA; cdr3_aa: CAWSVLGGYGYTF; cdr3_nt: TGTGCCTGGAGTGTACTCGGGGGTTATGGCTACACCTTC
j_call: TRBJ2-7; d_call: TRBD1; v_call: TRBV5-8; clone_size: NA; cdr3_aa: CASSVTGTGVIHEQYF; cdr3_nt: TGTGCCAGCAGCGTTACCGGGACAGGGGTCATACACGAGCAGTACTTC
j_call: TRBJ1-3; d_call: NA; v_call: TRBV28; clone_size: NA; cdr3_aa: CASSPLGRNTIYF; cdr3_nt: TGTGCCAGCAGCCCACTAGGAAGAAACACCATATATTTT
j_call: TRBJ2-5; d_call: NA; v_call: TRBV2; clone_size: NA; cdr3_aa: CASNSRQGTQYF; cdr3_nt: TGTGCCAGCAATTCCCGTCAGGGGACCCAGTACTTC
j_call: TRBJ2-7; d_call: TRBD1; v_call: TRBV12-5; clone_size: few; cdr3_aa: CASGAPGTGAYEQYF; cdr3_nt: TGTGCTAGTGGTGCCCCGGGGACAGGGGCCTACGAGCAGTACTTC
j_call: TRBJ2-7; d_call: NA; v_call: TRBV5-1; clone_size: NA; cdr3_aa: CASSLGGHSYEQYF; cdr3_nt: TGCGCCAGCAGCTTAGGAGGCCACTCCTACGAGCAGTACTTC
j_call: TRBJ2-7; d_call: TRBD1; v_call: TRBV2; clone_size: NA; cdr3_aa: CASSELMDRRYEQYF; cdr3_nt: TGTGCCAGCAGTGAATTAATGGACAGGAGGTACGAGCAGTACTTC